The 14 T cell receptor beta chains below all came from one sample that was sequenced in a study of blood T cells in healthy people across ages. With a J-beta primer mix and a sample-barcoded 5' primer, a second PCR ran roughly 6 to 11 cycles. TCRdb analysed the 5' RACE reads with MiXCR anew, one entry per CDR3 protein. Of about 970,000 distinct CDR3 sequences listed, roughly 51% are singletons. The sequenced material came from blood. The receptors stem from a woman aged 55-70 years in good health.

This clonotype was seen once. An end of the junction does not agree with germline; a read error may underlie this. CDR3 loop: CASSPGTGESSHEQYF. As DNA, the CDR3 is TGTGCCAGCAGCCCGGGGACAGGGGAGAGCTCCCACGAGCAGTACTTC. This chain joins TRBV4-2 and TRBJ2-7; 10 nucleotides align to TRBD1. From germline, CDR1 is LGHNA and CDR2 YNFKEQ. This CDR3 region has 16 residues.

This clonotype has only a few counts. The V and J genes are TRBV6-2 or TRBV6-3 and TRBJ2-7; D is ambiguous. The germline V gene encodes CDR1 MNHEY and CDR2 SVGEGT. V was trimmed by 6 bases and J by 3 bases, leaving 12 bases between them. The CDR3 has 13 amino acids. The CDR3 loop reads CASSSESYYEQYF. The CDR3 nucleotides are TGTGCCAGCAGCTCGGAGTCCTACTACGAGCAGTACTTC.

This clonotype was counted once. The chain is built from TRBV20-1 and TRBJ2-1; no definite D call. Germline V gene sequence: CDR1 DFQATT, CDR2 SNEGSKA (reference sequence). Trimming cost V 6 bases and J 4 bases, with 4 bases left between them. The CDR3 contains 10 residues. CDR3 nucleotide sequence: TGCAGTGCACAATACAATGAGCAGTTCTTC. It yields the protein CSAQYNEQFF.

V usage is TRBV12-3 or TRBV12-4 and J usage is TRBJ2-2, with D tentatively TRBD1 or TRBD2 (5 bases each). The V gene lost 3 bases and the J gene lost 5 bases, with 25 bases spanning the gap. The CDR3 covers 19 residues. CDR3 sequence: CASSFSAFGVRDRTGELFF. In DNA, the CDR3 is TGTGCCAGCAGTTTTAGTGCCTTCGGGGTTAGGGACCGGACCGGGGAGCTGTTTTTT.

This clonotype was observed a few times. The rearrangement uses TRBV29-1 and TRBJ2-2, with D unresolved. The CDR3 runs to 13 residues. Germline assignment: CDR1 SQVTM and CDR2 ANQGSEA. V lost 6 bases and J lost 5, with 13 bases in between. This chain's CDR3 is CSVYISGTGELFF. The CDR3, as DNA: TGCAGCGTGTATATTAGTGGGACCGGGGAGCTGTTTTTT.

This clonotype was recorded a few times. J is TRBJ2-7 and V is TRBV20-1; the D is unclear. V was shortened by 2 bases and J by 0 bases, with 11 bases between the two germline ends. Germline V gives CDR1 DFQATT, CDR2 SNEGSKA (reference sequence). This CDR3 is built from 14 residues. This CDR3 reads CSARPQPSSYEQYF. In DNA form, the CDR3 reads TGCAGTGCTAGACCCCAGCCGAGCTCCTACGAGCAGTACTTC.

The CDR3, as DNA: TGTGCCAGCATCCCGGGACAGGGCAAAGATACGCAGTATTTT. Amino acids: CASIPGQGKDTQYF. V and J are TRBV12-3 or TRBV12-4 and TRBJ2-3; 9 bases map to TRBD1. Trimming at V came to 7 bases and at J to 5 bases, leaving 7 bases not matched to a gene. This CDR3 region has 14 residues.

The J gene is TRBJ2-5, the V gene TRBV28; D gene unclear. The CDR3 has 15 residues. Trimming left V 6 bases short and J 11 bases short, with 25 bases between. Germline CDR1 MDHEN, CDR2 SYDVKM. The chain's CDR3 is CASRVFSLGDNEQYF. The DNA of the CDR3 is TGTGCCAGCAGGGTATTCTCTCTGGGTGACAATGAGCAGTACTTC. The full variable domain, completed using reference TRBV28 and TRBJ2-5, is DVKVTQSSRYLVKRTGEKVFLECVQDMDHENMFWYRQDPGLGLRLIYFSYDVKMKEKGDIPEGYSVSREKKERFSLILESASTNQTSMYLCASRVFSLGDNEQYFGPGTRLLVL.

This clonotype turned up a few times. The V call is TRBV27, the J call TRBJ2-5; 7 bases map to TRBD2. The CDR3 runs 15 residues. Germline V gene data show CDR1 as MNHEY and CDR2 as SMNVEV (reference sequence). The junction had 8 bases not matched to a gene; V was cut back by 3 bases and J by 4 bases. CDR3 sequence (DNA): TGTGCCAGCAGTTTTCTAGCGGTGGAGGGAGAGACCCAGTACTTC. Protein product: CASSFLAVEGETQYF.

A few counts support this clonotype. The CDR3 DNA reads TGCAGCGTGCAATTCACTAGCGGAGAGCAGTTCTTC. Protein sequence: CSVQFTSGEQFF. The J gene is TRBJ2-1, the V gene TRBV29-1; 8 bases match TRBD2. Germline V CDR1 and CDR2: SQVTM, ANQGSEA. The CDR3 spans 12 residues. V shed 6 bases, J shed 10 bases, and the junction held 8 bases outside the gene matches.

This clonotype was observed a few times. This chain connects TRBV20-1 to TRBJ2-7; D call uncertain. The V end was cut by 4 bases, the J end by 2 bases, with 18 bases between. The CDR3 contains 15 residues. In germline, CDR1 is DFQATT, CDR2 SNEGSKA (reference sequence). The DNA for the CDR3 is TGCAGTGCTACGATCACTGGGCGACTCGCCTACGAGCAGTACTTC. It translates to CSATITGRLAYEQYF.

The chain has TRBV6-1 and TRBJ2-1; 7 nucleotides align to TRBD2. The V and J ends lost 4 bases and 0 bases, in that order; junction bases with no gene match: 9. In germline, CDR1 is MNHNS, CDR2 SASEGT. This CDR3 is built from 17 residues. The CDR3 loop is CASSGYGGGSSYNEQFF. The CDR3 region has the DNA TGTGCCAGCAGTGGATATGGGGGGGGGAGCTCCTACAATGAGCAGTTCTTC.

The J gene is TRBJ2-1, the V gene TRBV9, with a weak D call TRBD2 (6 bases). Trimming left V 1 base short and J 7 bases short, with 18 bases between. The CDR3 is 16 residues long. Germline CDR1 SGDLS, CDR2 YYNGEE. The CDR3, as DNA: TGTGCCAGCAGCGTACGCCCCGGGACTCAAGGTAATGAGCAGTTCTTC. It encodes CASSVRPGTQGNEQFF.

This clonotype appeared once. This rearrangement joins TRBV27 to TRBJ1-2, with 9 bases matching TRBD1. The CDR3 totals 16 residues. Germline CDR1 reads MNHEY; CDR2 reads SMNVEV (reference sequence). V lost 4 bases, J lost 3 bases, and 9 bases stayed unmatched. CDR3 coding DNA: TGTGCCAGCAGTTACAGGGGACAGGGTGTAGACTATGGCTACACCTTC. It encodes CASSYRGQGVDYGYTF.